A selection of T cell receptor beta chains follows, all from one sample in a study of shared clonotypes between healthy human individuals. Profiled with immunoSEQ multiplex PCR; TCRdb holds only in-frame clones, not every one. The profile covers over 950,000 clones, with about 80% appearing a single time and about 0.94% taken by the ten largest. Sample: memory CD4+ T cells from PBMCs. The receptors originated from a young man in good health. Some clones in this sample may be carry-over from other donors' samples. Each CDR3 is given with its conserved first and last residue. Each record gives: clone size, J gene, D gene, V gene, CDR3 protein, CDR3 DNA. A D gene is named only where the DNA matches it firmly. The size of a clone is reported for some rows only, either as once, few or many, or as a class for expanded clones.

clone size: few
J gene: TRBJ2-1
D gene: TRBD2
V gene: TRBV30
CDR3 protein: CAAYTSDSYNEQFF
CDR3 DNA: TGTGCCGCGTACACTAGCGACTCCTACAATGAGCAGTTCTTC

clone size: .
J gene: TRBJ2-3
D gene: TRBD2
V gene: TRBV7-3
CDR3 protein: CASSLAGPADTQYF
CDR3 DNA: TGTGCCAGCAGTTTAGCGGGACCCGCCGATACGCAGTATTTT

clone size: .
J gene: TRBJ2-7
D gene: TRBD1
V gene: TRBV4-3
CDR3 protein: CASSLRTGVGEQYF
CDR3 DNA: TGCGCCAGCAGCCTCAGGACAGGGGTGGGCGAGCAGTACTTC

clone size: .
J gene: TRBJ2-6
D gene: .
V gene: TRBV27
CDR3 protein: CASRRGSGANVLTF
CDR3 DNA: TGTGCCAGCAGGCGGGGATCTGGGGCCAACGTCCTGACTTTC

clone size: .
J gene: TRBJ1-4
D gene: .
V gene: TRBV18
CDR3 protein: CASSPYVGQLNEKLFF
CDR3 DNA: TGTGCCAGCTCACCATACGTTGGACAGCTCAATGAAAAACTGTTTTTT

clone size: .
J gene: TRBJ2-3
D gene: TRBD2
V gene: TRBV30
CDR3 protein: CAWRPALAADTQYF
CDR3 DNA: TGTGCCTGGAGGCCAGCGCTAGCGGCAGATACGCAGTATTTT

clone size: .
J gene: TRBJ1-2
D gene: .
V gene: TRBV5-1
CDR3 protein: CASSLPGPTYGYTF
CDR3 DNA: TGCGCCAGCAGCTTGCCGGGACCGACCTATGGCTACACCTTC

clone size: .
J gene: TRBJ2-1
D gene: TRBD1
V gene: TRBV6-4
CDR3 protein: CASSPTGRTYNEQFF
CDR3 DNA: TGTGCCAGCAGTCCGACAGGGAGAACCTACAATGAGCAGTTCTTC

clone size: .
J gene: TRBJ2-5
D gene: .
V gene: TRBV5-5
CDR3 protein: CASRPGTLETQYF
CDR3 DNA: TGTGCCAGCAGACCAGGGACATTAGAGACCCAGTACTTC

clone size: .
J gene: TRBJ2-2
D gene: .
V gene: TRBV7-3
CDR3 protein: CASSLFSGAGELFF
CDR3 DNA: TGTGCCAGCAGCTTATTCTCAGGGGCCGGGGAGCTGTTTTTT

clone size: .
J gene: TRBJ2-7
D gene: TRBD2
V gene: TRBV7-3
CDR3 protein: CASSLASGPTYEQYF
CDR3 DNA: TGTGCCAGCAGCTTAGCTAGCGGGCCAACCTACGAGCAGTACTTC

clone size: .
J gene: TRBJ1-3
D gene: .
V gene: TRBV9
CDR3 protein: CASSPMSGNTIYF
CDR3 DNA: TGTGCCAGCAGCCCGATGAGTGGAAACACCATATATTTT

clone size: .
J gene: TRBJ2-7
D gene: .
V gene: TRBV5-4
CDR3 protein: CASSLDGLYEQYF
CDR3 DNA: TGTGCCAGCAGCTTGGATGGATTGTACGAGCAGTACTTC

clone size: .
J gene: TRBJ2-1
D gene: TRBD2
V gene: TRBV6-5
CDR3 protein: CASSYSGTSGREQFF
CDR3 DNA: TGTGCCAGCAGTTACTCTGGGACTAGCGGGAGGGAGCAGTTCTTC

clone size: .
J gene: TRBJ2-3
D gene: TRBD2
V gene: TRBV4-3
CDR3 protein: CASSQDLGLAVTDTQYF
CDR3 DNA: TGCGCCAGCAGCCAAGATCTAGGGCTAGCGGTCACAGATACGCAGTATTTT

clone size: .
J gene: TRBJ2-1
D gene: .
V gene: TRBV28
CDR3 protein: CASSSIGINHNEQFF
CDR3 DNA: TGTGCCAGCAGTTCAATAGGGATTAATCACAATGAGCAGTTCTTC

clone size: .
J gene: TRBJ2-5
D gene: .
V gene: TRBV5-1
CDR3 protein: CASSLEGSQETQYF
CDR3 DNA: TGCGCCAGCAGCTTGGAAGGTAGCCAAGAGACCCAGTACTTC

clone size: .
J gene: TRBJ1-5
D gene: .
V gene: TRBV7-9
CDR3 protein: CASSFAGIQPQHF
CDR3 DNA: TGTGCCAGCAGCTTCGCCGGGATTCAGCCCCAGCATTTT

clone size: .
J gene: TRBJ1-6
D gene: TRBD1
V gene: TRBV6-1
CDR3 protein: CASSQGAKSPLHF
CDR3 DNA: TGTGCCAGCAGCCAGGGGGCAAAGTCACCCCTCCACTTT

clone size: few
J gene: TRBJ2-4
D gene: TRBD2
V gene: TRBV28
CDR3 protein: CASSSPLAGVLLAKNIQYF
CDR3 DNA: TGTGCCAGCAGTTCGCCACTAGCGGGAGTGCTCCTAGCCAAAAACATTCAGTACTTC

clone size: .
J gene: TRBJ2-3
D gene: .
V gene: TRBV10-3
CDR3 protein: CAIKDGGSTDTQYF
CDR3 DNA: TGTGCCATCAAGGACGGAGGCAGCACAGATACGCAGTATTTT

clone size: many
J gene: TRBJ2-3
D gene: .
V gene: TRBV4-3
CDR3 protein: CASSPMKGAADTQYF
CDR3 DNA: TGCGCCAGCAGCCCTATGAAGGGAGCAGCAGATACGCAGTATTTT

clone size: few
J gene: TRBJ1-5
D gene: .
V gene: TRBV9
CDR3 protein: CASSAGSGVQPQHF
CDR3 DNA: TGTGCCAGCAGCGCAGGGTCGGGTGTTCAGCCCCAGCATTTT

clone size: .
J gene: TRBJ2-7
D gene: .
V gene: TRBV6-1
CDR3 protein: CASKIQGSSYEQYF
CDR3 DNA: TGTGCCAGCAAGATTCAGGGGAGTTCCTACGAGCAGTACTTC

clone size: .
J gene: TRBJ1-1
D gene: TRBD1
V gene: TRBV2
CDR3 protein: CASSFQGANTEAFF
CDR3 DNA: TGTGCCAGCAGTTTCCAGGGGGCTAACACTGAAGCTTTCTTT

clone size: few
J gene: TRBJ2-5
D gene: .
V gene: TRBV7-2
CDR3 protein: CASSPKRPLLGETQYF
CDR3 DNA: TGTGCCAGCAGCCCAAAAAGGCCCCTTCTAGGCGAGACCCAGTACTTC

clone size: .
J gene: TRBJ2-2
D gene: .
V gene: TRBV5-1
CDR3 protein: CASSLGGRTGELFF
CDR3 DNA: TGCGCCAGCAGCTTGGGGGGGCGCACCGGGGAGCTGTTTTTT

clone size: few
J gene: TRBJ1-1
D gene: .
V gene: TRBV9
CDR3 protein: CASSPIYRWMNTEAFF
CDR3 DNA: TGTGCCAGCAGCCCTATCTACAGGTGGATGAACACTGAAGCTTTCTTT

clone size: once
J gene: TRBJ1-2
D gene: .
V gene: TRBV5-4
CDR3 protein: CASSGEGYGYTF
CDR3 DNA: TGTGCCAGCAGTGGGGAAGGCTATGGCTACACCTTC

clone size: many
J gene: TRBJ2-7
D gene: TRBD2
V gene: TRBV7-2
CDR3 protein: CASSLAGLAGEEQYF
CDR3 DNA: TGTGCCAGCAGCTTAGCTGGACTAGCGGGAGAGGAGCAGTACTTC

clone size: few
J gene: TRBJ1-1
D gene: TRBD1
V gene: TRBV5-1
CDR3 protein: CASGQGNTEAFF
CDR3 DNA: TGCGCCAGCGGACAGGGGAACACTGAAGCTTTCTTT

clone size: many
J gene: TRBJ2-3
D gene: .
V gene: TRBV5-6
CDR3 protein: CASSYWVSTDTQYF
CDR3 DNA: TGTGCCAGCAGCTACTGGGTCTCCACAGATACGCAGTATTTT

clone size: .
J gene: TRBJ1-1
D gene: TRBD1
V gene: TRBV18
CDR3 protein: CASSLATGGVTEAFF
CDR3 DNA: TGTGCCAGCTCACTGGCGACAGGGGGCGTCACTGAAGCTTTCTTT

clone size: few
J gene: TRBJ2-2
D gene: TRBD2
V gene: TRBV5-1
CDR3 protein: CASSEVAGVPGELFF
CDR3 DNA: TGCGCCAGCAGCGAGGTAGCGGGAGTACCCGGGGAGCTGTTTTTT

clone size: .
J gene: TRBJ1-1
D gene: .
V gene: TRBV28
CDR3 protein: CASSLRRDLEAFF
CDR3 DNA: TGTGCCAGCAGTTTACGGCGGGACTTAGAAGCTTTCTTT

clone size: .
J gene: TRBJ2-7
D gene: TRBD2
V gene: TRBV6-5
CDR3 protein: CASIRTSGSYEQYF
CDR3 DNA: TGTGCCAGCATCAGGACTAGCGGCTCCTACGAGCAGTACTTC

clone size: .
J gene: TRBJ2-1
D gene: .
V gene: TRBV5-1
CDR3 protein: CASSSSMYNEQFF
CDR3 DNA: TGCGCCAGCAGCTCCTCTATGTACAATGAGCAGTTCTTC

clone size: .
J gene: TRBJ1-1
D gene: .
V gene: TRBV19
CDR3 protein: CASSSRGIEAFF
CDR3 DNA: TGTGCCAGTAGTAGCAGGGGAATAGAAGCTTTCTTT

clone size: .
J gene: TRBJ1-2
D gene: .
V gene: TRBV6-1
CDR3 protein: CASSEGAGGGTF
CDR3 DNA: TGTGCCAGCAGTGAAGGTGCCGGGGGAGGGACCTTC

clone size: .
J gene: TRBJ2-7
D gene: TRBD1
V gene: TRBV11-3
CDR3 protein: CASRGTGRLAYEQYF
CDR3 DNA: TGTGCCAGCAGGGGGACAGGGAGGTTGGCCTACGAGCAGTACTTC

clone size: .
J gene: TRBJ2-5
D gene: TRBD1
V gene: TRBV2
CDR3 protein: CASRWTGDGTQYF
CDR3 DNA: TGTGCCAGCAGATGGACAGGAGACGGGACCCAGTACTTC

clone size: .
J gene: TRBJ2-1
D gene: .
V gene: TRBV10-1
CDR3 protein: CASSESGNEQFF
CDR3 DNA: TGCGCCAGCAGTGAGTCAGGCAATGAGCAGTTCTTC

clone size: .
J gene: TRBJ1-3
D gene: TRBD1
V gene: TRBV9
CDR3 protein: CASSARQGSGNTIYF
CDR3 DNA: TGTGCCAGCAGCGCGAGACAGGGTTCTGGAAACACCATATATTTT

clone size: .
J gene: TRBJ2-7
D gene: TRBD2
V gene: TRBV7-9
CDR3 protein: CASSLVQGLAGSSYEQYF
CDR3 DNA: TGTGCCAGCAGCTTAGTTCAGGGACTAGCGGGCTCCTCCTACGAGCAGTACTTC

clone size: .
J gene: TRBJ1-2
D gene: TRBD1
V gene: TRBV6-6
CDR3 protein: CASSWDRGRFGYTF
CDR3 DNA: TGTGCCAGCAGTTGGGACAGGGGGCGATTCGGCTACACCTTC

clone size: .
J gene: TRBJ2-1
D gene: TRBD1
V gene: TRBV27
CDR3 protein: CASSFRDRTYNEQFF
CDR3 DNA: TGTGCCAGCAGTTTCCGGGACAGGACCTACAATGAGCAGTTCTTC

clone size: .
J gene: TRBJ2-5
D gene: .
V gene: TRBV19
CDR3 protein: CASSISSWGGLETQYF
CDR3 DNA: TGTGCCAGTAGTATCTCTAGCTGGGGTGGACTGGAGACCCAGTACTTC

clone size: .
J gene: TRBJ2-3
D gene: .
V gene: TRBV7-2
CDR3 protein: CASSPVGGTRGTQYF
CDR3 DNA: TGTGCCAGCAGTCCCGTCGGGGGGACAAGGGGTACGCAGTATTTT

clone size: .
J gene: TRBJ1-3
D gene: .
V gene: TRBV11-2
CDR3 protein: CASSLDRTGGNTIYF
CDR3 DNA: TGTGCCAGCAGCTTAGATCGCACAGGAGGAAACACCATATATTTT

clone size: .
J gene: TRBJ1-5
D gene: .
V gene: TRBV27
CDR3 protein: CASSLSVRQYSNQPQHF
CDR3 DNA: TGTGCCAGCAGTTTATCTGTACGACAGTATAGCAATCAGCCCCAGCATTTT

clone size: .
J gene: TRBJ2-5
D gene: TRBD1
V gene: TRBV7-2
CDR3 protein: CASSATGGGETQYF
CDR3 DNA: TGTGCCAGCAGCGCGACAGGGGGCGGGGAGACCCAGTACTTC

clone size: .
J gene: TRBJ1-1
D gene: TRBD1
V gene: TRBV6-6
CDR3 protein: CASSFPLGGLNTEAFF
CDR3 DNA: TGTGCCAGCAGTTTTCCTTTAGGGGGCCTAAACACTGAAGCTTTCTTT

clone size: .
J gene: TRBJ1-1
D gene: .
V gene: TRBV6-6
CDR3 protein: CASSPRDFYTEAFF
CDR3 DNA: TGTGCCAGCAGTCCAAGGGACTTTTACACTGAAGCTTTCTTT

clone size: .
J gene: TRBJ1-2
D gene: .
V gene: TRBV6-1
CDR3 protein: CATFRDGNYGYTF
CDR3 DNA: TGTGCCACCTTCCGGGACGGTAACTATGGCTACACCTTC

clone size: .
J gene: TRBJ1-1
D gene: .
V gene: TRBV2
CDR3 protein: CASSERRPNTEAFF
CDR3 DNA: TGTGCCAGCAGTGAACGGCGGCCGAACACTGAAGCTTTCTTT

clone size: .
J gene: TRBJ2-5
D gene: TRBD2
V gene: TRBV28
CDR3 protein: CASSLEGGGRARETQYF
CDR3 DNA: TGTGCCAGCAGTTTGGAAGGGGGCGGGAGGGCCCGAGAGACCCAGTACTTC

clone size: .
J gene: TRBJ2-2
D gene: .
V gene: TRBV29-1
CDR3 protein: CSVGGTRGGSGELFF
CDR3 DNA: TGCAGCGTTGGCGGGACAAGAGGGGGTAGCGGGGAGCTGTTTTTT

clone size: .
J gene: TRBJ2-2
D gene: TRBD2
V gene: TRBV5-4
CDR3 protein: CASSLVSGRKAGELFF
CDR3 DNA: TGTGCCAGCAGCTTGGTGAGCGGGAGGAAGGCCGGGGAGCTGTTTTTT

clone size: once
J gene: TRBJ1-1
D gene: TRBD1
V gene: TRBV7-2
CDR3 protein: CASSWGQHWNTEAFF
CDR3 DNA: TGTGCCAGCAGCTGGGGACAGCACTGGAACACTGAAGCTTTCTTT